These T cell receptor beta chains were read from a single sample in a study of blood T cell repertoires in COVID-19. Measured with immunoSEQ multiplex PCR; TCRdb has only the in-frame clones, and not every one. The repertoire holds fewer than 400,000 clones, 90% seen once, with less than 3% in the top ten. The source material was peripheral blood. These receptor sequences come from a woman between 25 and 40 years old with COVID-19, enrolled during active disease. CDR3s include the opening cysteine and the closing phenylalanine or tryptophan. The order of the fields is J gene, V gene, clone size, D gene, CDR3 DNA, CDR3 protein. The D gene is left open where the match is weak. Only part of the rows carry a size: once, few, many, or a class if the clone is expanded.

J: TRBJ2-1
V: TRBV5-4
size: .
D: TRBD2
DNA: TGTGCCAGCAGCCCGACTGGGGCGGGAGCGGGCTACAATGAGCAGTTCTTC
CDR3: CASSPTGAGAGYNEQFF

J: TRBJ1-1
V: TRBV4-1
size: once
D: TRBD1
DNA: TGCGCCAGCAGGGGGACAGGGGGCTTGACTGAAGCTTTCTTT
CDR3: CASRGTGGLTEAFF

J: TRBJ2-2
V: TRBV6-6
size: .
D: TRBD2
DNA: TGTGCCAGCAGCGGGAGGGCGGTCGGGGAGCTGTTTTTT
CDR3: CASSGRAVGELFF

J: TRBJ2-3
V: TRBV5-4
size: .
D: .
DNA: TGTGCCAGCAGCTTACGACAGGCGAGGCCCACAGATACGCAGTATTTT
CDR3: CASSLRQARPTDTQYF

J: TRBJ1-4
V: TRBV12-3/TRBV12-4
size: .
D: .
DNA: TGTGCCAGCAGTTTATTCGGTGAAAAACTGTTTTTT
CDR3: CASSLFGEKLFF

J: TRBJ1-1
V: TRBV5-1
size: once
D: .
DNA: TGCGCCAGCAGCTTGGTCGAGGGAACTGAAGCTTTCTTT
CDR3: CASSLVEGTEAFF

J: TRBJ2-3
V: TRBV7-3
size: .
D: TRBD2
DNA: TGTGCCAGCAGCTTACCCACGGGAGGAGGAAAGGATACGCAGTATTTT
CDR3: CASSLPTGGGKDTQYF

J: TRBJ1-2
V: TRBV30
size: .
D: .
DNA: TGTGCCTGGCTCCCGGGCCTCAGGGGATCTGGCTACACCTTC
CDR3: CAWLPGLRGSGYTF

J: TRBJ2-1
V: TRBV28
size: .
D: TRBD2
DNA: TGTGCCAGCAGCCTAGCGGGAGGGCCTCTGAATGAGCAGTTCTTC
CDR3: CASSLAGGPLNEQFF

J: TRBJ1-1
V: TRBV21-1
size: .
D: .
DNA: TGTGCCAGCAGTCTTAGCTACCGGACAGGCATGAGGGACACTGAAGCTTTCTTT
CDR3: CASSLSYRTGMRDTEAFF

J: TRBJ1-5
V: TRBV4-1
size: .
D: .
DNA: TGCGCCAGCAGCCAATTGTTCGCGGGGAATCAGCCCCAGCATTTT
CDR3: CASSQLFAGNQPQHF

J: TRBJ1-5
V: TRBV19
size: .
D: TRBD1
DNA: TGTGCCAGTAGACGGACAGGGGAAAGCAATCAGCCCCAGCATTTT
CDR3: CASRRTGESNQPQHF

J: TRBJ2-7
V: TRBV6-1
size: .
D: TRBD1
DNA: TGTGCCAGCAGTGAACCCGGGACAGGTGCCTACGAGCAGTACTTC
CDR3: CASSEPGTGAYEQYF

J: TRBJ1-3
V: TRBV11-2
size: .
D: .
DNA: TGTGCCAGCAGCTACCGAATCTCGGGAGCTGGAAACACCATATATTTT
CDR3: CASSYRISGAGNTIYF

J: TRBJ2-7
V: TRBV20-1
size: .
D: TRBD1
DNA: TGCAGTGCTAGTCTGGACAGGGGGCAATACGAGCAGTACTTC
CDR3: CSASLDRGQYEQYF

J: TRBJ1-2
V: TRBV2
size: .
D: TRBD1
DNA: TGTGCCAGCAGTGAGAAGGGGCAGGGGGTCTCTTATGGCTACACCTTC
CDR3: CASSEKGQGVSYGYTF

J: TRBJ2-1
V: TRBV28
size: .
D: TRBD2
DNA: TGTGCCAGCAGTTTCCCCAGCGGGAGCAATGAGCAGTTCTTC
CDR3: CASSFPSGSNEQFF

J: TRBJ1-5
V: TRBV19
size: few
D: TRBD1
DNA: TGTGCCACCCTACCCCGACAGGGAGGCAATCAGCCCCAGCATTTT
CDR3: CATLPRQGGNQPQHF

J: TRBJ1-2
V: TRBV11-2
size: few
D: .
DNA: TGTGCCAGCAGCCCCCGCGCAGGGGATGGCTACACCTTC
CDR3: CASSPRAGDGYTF

J: TRBJ1-5
V: TRBV27
size: once
D: .
DNA: TGTGCCAGCAGTAAAACCGGGACAAGTGGCAATCAGCCCCAGCATTTT
CDR3: CASSKTGTSGNQPQHF

J: TRBJ2-1
V: TRBV5-1
size: .
D: .
DNA: TGCGCCAGCAGCTTGAGCGGAAATGAGCAGTTCTTC
CDR3: CASSLSGNEQFF

J: TRBJ1-1
V: TRBV27
size: .
D: .
DNA: TGTGCCAGCAGTTTTTGGGGGGGCGGCACTGAAGCTTTCTTT
CDR3: CASSFWGGGTEAFF

J: TRBJ2-7
V: TRBV14
size: .
D: .
DNA: TGTGCCAGCAGCCAAGTATCCCTCTACGAGCAGTACTTC
CDR3: CASSQVSLYEQYF

J: TRBJ1-3
V: TRBV10-3
size: .
D: TRBD1
DNA: TGTGCCATCAGTGAGTCAGTCCCCCGACAGGGGGTGTTGGACACCATATATTTT
CDR3: CAISESVPRQGVLDTIYF

J: TRBJ2-5
V: TRBV6-2/TRBV6-3
size: .
D: TRBD2
DNA: TGTGCCAGCAGCCACCGGACTAGCGGGAGCACCCAGTACTTC
CDR3: CASSHRTSGSTQYF

J: TRBJ1-5
V: TRBV7-2
size: .
D: .
DNA: TGTGCCAGCAGCCCCACCCCGACAGAGAGCAATCAGCCCCAGCATTTT
CDR3: CASSPTPTESNQPQHF

J: TRBJ1-1
V: TRBV19
size: .
D: TRBD1
DNA: TGTGCCAGTAGACGACAGGGGTTCACTGAAGCTTTCTTT
CDR3: CASRRQGFTEAFF

J: TRBJ2-7
V: TRBV5-1
size: .
D: TRBD1
DNA: TGCGCCAGCAGCTTGGACGGGACAGGGGCCCCCTACGAGCAGTACTTC
CDR3: CASSLDGTGAPYEQYF

J: TRBJ2-7
V: TRBV18
size: .
D: TRBD1
DNA: TGTGCCAGCTCACAGGGACAGGGCTACGAGCAGTACTTC
CDR3: CASSQGQGYEQYF

J: TRBJ1-2
V: TRBV11-2
size: .
D: TRBD1
DNA: TGTGCCAGCAGCCGTGGACAGGGGGAATCCTATGGCTACACCTTC
CDR3: CASSRGQGESYGYTF

J: TRBJ2-2
V: TRBV11-3
size: .
D: .
DNA: TGTGCCAGCAGCTTAGTGGCGGTCGGGGAGCTGTTTTTT
CDR3: CASSLVAVGELFF

J: TRBJ1-4
V: TRBV7-8
size: .
D: .
DNA: TGTGCCAGCAGCCCCGGACAGACTAATGAAAAACTGTTTTTT
CDR3: CASSPGQTNEKLFF

J: TRBJ2-1
V: TRBV27
size: .
D: TRBD2
DNA: TGTGCCAGCAGCTGGACTAGCGGGACATACAATGAGCAGTTCTTC
CDR3: CASSWTSGTYNEQFF

J: TRBJ2-1
V: TRBV2
size: once
D: TRBD2
DNA: TGTGCCAGCAGTGCCTCGCGGGAGGGCCTGGATGAGCAGTTCTTC
CDR3: CASSASREGLDEQFF

J: TRBJ2-1
V: TRBV4-1
size: .
D: TRBD1
DNA: TGCGCCAGCAGCCATGCAGACAGGGGGAGGTTTGGTGAGCAGTTCTTC
CDR3: CASSHADRGRFGEQFF

J: TRBJ1-2
V: TRBV5-6
size: .
D: .
DNA: TGTGCCAGCAGCTTGGCAGGGAGGGGGTATGGCTACACCTTC
CDR3: CASSLAGRGYGYTF

J: TRBJ1-1
V: TRBV6-2/TRBV6-3
size: once
D: .
DNA: TGTGCCAGCAGTTACGGGGGGACTGAAGCTTTCTTT
CDR3: CASSYGGTEAFF

J: TRBJ1-2
V: TRBV15
size: .
D: .
DNA: TGTGCCACCAGCAGATCAAGGGAGAACTATGGCTACACCTTC
CDR3: CATSRSRENYGYTF

J: TRBJ1-2
V: TRBV28
size: .
D: TRBD1
DNA: TGTGCCAGCAGTCCTCTAGACAGGGACACCCCTGGCTACACCTTC
CDR3: CASSPLDRDTPGYTF

J: TRBJ2-2
V: TRBV28
size: .
D: .
DNA: TGTGCCAGCACCAGGGGTTTACGGGAAACCGGGGAGCTGTTTTTT
CDR3: CASTRGLRETGELFF

J: TRBJ2-3
V: TRBV7-2
size: .
D: TRBD1
DNA: TGTGCCAGCAGCCAAGGGACAGGGCGGCGGGATACGCAGTATTTT
CDR3: CASSQGTGRRDTQYF